This T cell receptor beta chain came from a study of OX40 agonist ivuxolimab in advanced cancers. Study results and limitations: Among T cells, CD8+ cells averaged more expanded clones than CD4+ cells.

Germline V gene data show CDR1 as SGHAT and CDR2 as FQNNGV. The CDR3 extends over 15 amino acids. Trimming took off 2 bases at V and 7 bases at J, with 15 bases between the two ends. With regard to this clone: Antigen: not known.

The method was immunoSEQ multiplex PCR; TCRdb's version includes in-frame clones alone and lacks a portion of them. The profile shows approximately 82,000 clones, 85% to 90% of them singletons. The receptor was isolated from an adult with an advanced solid tumor such as melanoma, head and neck, liver or kidney cancer. The chain is built from TRBV11-2 and TRBJ1-5, with TRBD1 as a possible D gene (5 bases). The material sequenced was CD4+ or CD8+ T cells sorted from blood, taken in a trial of the OX40 agonist ivuxolimab. CDR3 sequence: CASSLSGASGQPQHF. The CDR3 DNA sequence: TGTGCCAGCAGCTTAAGTGGGGCGTCGGGACAGCCCCAGCATTTT. The entire variable domain, with the rest obtained from reference TRBV11-2 and TRBJ1-5, is as follows: EAGVAQSPRYKIIEKRQSVAFWCNPISGHATLYWYQQILGQGPKLLIQFQNNGVVDDSQLPKDRFSAERLKGVDSTLKIQPAKLEDSAVYLCASSLSGASGQPQHFGDGTRLSIL.